The clone carrying this TCR beta chain has just a few counts. These data come from a study of T cells after yellow fever vaccination. TCRdb passed the 5' RACE reads through MiXCR, listing each CDR3 protein once. The sample carries hundreds of thousands of distinct CDR3 sequences, roughly an eighth recorded once. Germline V gene sequence: CDR1 DFQATT, CDR2 SNEGSKA (reference sequence). This CDR3 spans 13 amino acids. V was pared by 7 bases and J by 6 bases, with 9 bases of the junction left unmatched. This clonotype originated in a man aged 30 to 39 who received the YFV17D yellow fever vaccine. Sequenced material: PBMCs, taken on the day of the yellow fever booster vaccination. This chain uses TRBV20-1 with TRBJ2-3; 8 bases are shared with TRBD2. Here the CDR3 reads CSGGKRERDTQYF. In DNA form, the CDR3 reads TGCAGTGGCGGCAAGCGGGAGAGGGATACGCAGTATTTT.